This TCR beta chain was sequenced for a study of blood T cells in healthy people across ages. Every donor gave roughly 9.2 milliliters of peripheral blood. Isolated per sample were at least 6 million PBMCs. Using a J-beta primer mix together with a sample-barcoded 5' primer, a second PCR was run for roughly 6 to 12 cycles. TCRdb re-analysed the 5' RACE reads in MiXCR, keeping a single row per CDR3 protein. The sample shows 910,000 or so distinct CDR3 sequences, 51% of them seen only once. Trimming took off 2 bases at V and 6 bases at J, with 18 bases between the two ends. Germline loops: CDR1 SGHTA, CDR2 FQGNSA. The CDR3 covers 16 residues.

Sequenced material: blood. The J gene is TRBJ2-3, the V gene TRBV7-2, with D possibly TRBD2 on 6 matching bases. This TCR was recovered from a woman aged 55-69 years in good health. The CDR3 region is CASSLYLGEEGDTQYF. In DNA form, the CDR3 reads TGTGCCAGCAGCTTATATCTGGGAGAGGAGGGGGATACGCAGTATTTT.